This T cell receptor (beta chain) was found in a study of post-analysis software for immune sequencing data. The library was made from cDNA and included unique molecular identifiers. TCRdb reanalysed the PCR reads using MiXCR and keeps one entry per CDR3 protein. The table lists about 820,000 distinct CDR3 sequences, 53% of them singletons. Only one count was recorded for this clonotype. Its antigen is as yet unknown. Study findings and constraints: Relative to controls, patients had a handful of TRBV segments at higher frequency, with TRBV5-6, TRBV5-1 and TRBV20-1 among these.

The ends lost 2 bases at V and 3 bases at J; junction bases unmatched: 8. The CDR3 loop spans 16 amino acids. Per germline, CDR1 SGHRS and CDR2 YFSETQ. Specimen: blood. This clonotype originated in a girl under 18 with multiple sclerosis. V is TRBV5-1 and J is TRBJ2-5, with 9 bases fitting TRBD2. The CDR3 DNA is TGCGCCAGCAGCTTATCTAGCGGGGCCGGAGAAGAGACCCAGTACTTC. Translated: CASSLSSGAGEETQYF. The whole variable domain, remainder taken from reference TRBV5-1 and TRBJ2-5, is KAGVTQTPRYLIKTRGQQVTLSCSPISGHRSVSWYQQTPGQGLQFLFEYFSETQRNKGNFPGRFSGRQFSNSRSEMNVSTLELGDSALYLCASSLSSGAGEETQYFGPGTRLLVL.